This T cell receptor beta chain was identified in a study of CD8 T cells in ankylosing spondylitis. General study results and limits: About 8 highly homologous variants made up a TCR beta motif, and this motif appeared characteristic of ankylosing spondylitis blood.

This CDR3 spans 15 amino acids. CDR1 is MDHEN, CDR2 SYDVKM, per germline. Deletions cut 5 bases from V and 0 bases from J, with 12 bases between. As concerns this clonotype: The antigen remains unidentified.

TCRdb re-called the 5' RACE reads through MiXCR, storing one row per CDR3 protein. Here the sample spans about 150,000 distinct CDR3 sequences, around 32% being singletons. V usage is TRBV28 and J usage is TRBJ2-3; possible D gene TRBD2, 6 bases. The source is a male donor with ankylosing spondylitis. Sequencing used synovial fluid, either unsorted or a sorted T cell fraction (not recorded which). CDR3 amino acids: CASSRAGSSTDTQYF. The CDR3 DNA is TGTGCCAGCAGTCGAGCGGGTTCTAGCACAGATACGCAGTATTTT. Based on the CDR3 plus reference TRBV28 and TRBJ2-3, the full variable domain is DVKVTQSSRYLVKRTGEKVFLECVQDMDHENMFWYRQDPGLGLRLIYFSYDVKMKEKGDIPEGYSVSREKKERFSLILESASTNQTSMYLCASSRAGSSTDTQYFGPGTRLTVL.